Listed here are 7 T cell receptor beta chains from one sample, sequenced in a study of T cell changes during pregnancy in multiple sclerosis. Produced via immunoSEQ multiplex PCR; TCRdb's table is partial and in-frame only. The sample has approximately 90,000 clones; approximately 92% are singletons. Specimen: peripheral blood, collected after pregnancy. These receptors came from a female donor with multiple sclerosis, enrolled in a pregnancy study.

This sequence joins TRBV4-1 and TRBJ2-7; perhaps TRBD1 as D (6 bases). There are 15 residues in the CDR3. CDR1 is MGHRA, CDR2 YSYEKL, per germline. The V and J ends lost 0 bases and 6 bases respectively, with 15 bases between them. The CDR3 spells CASSQEGAGLGEQYF. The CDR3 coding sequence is TGCGCCAGCAGCCAAGAGGGGGCAGGGTTGGGCGAGCAGTACTTC.

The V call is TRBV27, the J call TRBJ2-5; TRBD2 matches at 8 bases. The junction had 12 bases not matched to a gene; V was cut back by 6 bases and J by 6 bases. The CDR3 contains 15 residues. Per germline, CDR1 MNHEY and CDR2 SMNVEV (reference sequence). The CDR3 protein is CASRYGTSLLKTQYF. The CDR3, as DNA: TGTGCCAGCAGGTACGGGACTAGTCTTTTAAAGACCCAGTACTTC.

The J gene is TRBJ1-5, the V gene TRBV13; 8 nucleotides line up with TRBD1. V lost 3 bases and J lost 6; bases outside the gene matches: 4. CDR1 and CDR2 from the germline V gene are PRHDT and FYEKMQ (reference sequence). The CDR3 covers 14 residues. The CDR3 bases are TGTGCCAGCAGCTTGAAACAGGGGGGTCAGCCCCAGCATTTT. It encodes CASSLKQGGQPQHF.

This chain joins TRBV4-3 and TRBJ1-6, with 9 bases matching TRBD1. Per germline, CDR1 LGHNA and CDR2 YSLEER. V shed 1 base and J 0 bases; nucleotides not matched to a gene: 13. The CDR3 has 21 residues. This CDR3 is CASSQGGPGQGKSSYNSPLHF. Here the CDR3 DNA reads TGCGCCAGCAGCCAAGGGGGGCCGGGACAGGGAAAAAGCTCCTATAATTCACCCCTCCACTTT.

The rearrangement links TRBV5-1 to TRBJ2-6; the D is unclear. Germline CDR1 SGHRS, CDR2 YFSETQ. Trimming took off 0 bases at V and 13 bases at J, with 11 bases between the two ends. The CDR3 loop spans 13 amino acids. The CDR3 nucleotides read TGCGCCAGCAGCTTGGAAAACCTCCAGGTCCTGACTTTC. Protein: CASSLENLQVLTF. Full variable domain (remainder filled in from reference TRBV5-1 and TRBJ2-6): KAGVTQTPRYLIKTRGQQVTLSCSPISGHRSVSWYQQTPGQGLQFLFEYFSETQRNKGNFPGRFSGRQFSNSRSEMNVSTLELGDSALYLCASSLENLQVLTFGAGSRLTVL.

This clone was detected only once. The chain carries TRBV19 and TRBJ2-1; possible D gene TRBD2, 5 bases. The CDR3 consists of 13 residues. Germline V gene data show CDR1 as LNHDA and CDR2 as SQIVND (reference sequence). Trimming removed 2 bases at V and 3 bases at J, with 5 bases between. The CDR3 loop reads CASSISGYNEQFF. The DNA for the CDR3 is TGTGCCAGTAGTATAAGCGGCTACAATGAGCAGTTCTTC.

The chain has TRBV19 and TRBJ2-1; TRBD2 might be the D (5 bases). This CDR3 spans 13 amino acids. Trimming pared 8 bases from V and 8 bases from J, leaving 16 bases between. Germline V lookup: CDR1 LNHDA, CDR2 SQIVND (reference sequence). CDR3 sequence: CASRTGFGYEQFF. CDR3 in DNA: TGTGCCAGTCGGACGGGGTTCGGCTATGAGCAGTTCTTC.